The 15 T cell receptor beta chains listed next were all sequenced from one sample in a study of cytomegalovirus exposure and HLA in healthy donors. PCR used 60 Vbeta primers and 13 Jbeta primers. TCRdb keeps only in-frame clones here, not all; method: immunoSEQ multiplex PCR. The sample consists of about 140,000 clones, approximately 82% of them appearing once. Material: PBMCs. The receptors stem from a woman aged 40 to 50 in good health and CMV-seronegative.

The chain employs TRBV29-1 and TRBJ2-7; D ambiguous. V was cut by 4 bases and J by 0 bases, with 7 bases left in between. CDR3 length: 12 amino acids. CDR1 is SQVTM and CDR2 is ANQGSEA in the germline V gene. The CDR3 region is CSVAVSSYEQYF. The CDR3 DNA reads TGCAGCGTTGCGGTCTCCTCCTACGAGCAGTACTTC.

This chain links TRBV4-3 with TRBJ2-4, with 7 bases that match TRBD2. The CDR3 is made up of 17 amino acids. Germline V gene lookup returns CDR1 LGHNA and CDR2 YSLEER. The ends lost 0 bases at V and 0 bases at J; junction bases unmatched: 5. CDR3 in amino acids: CASSQDSGGIAKNIQYF. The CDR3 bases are TGCGCCAGCAGCCAAGATTCGGGGGGTATAGCCAAAAACATTCAGTACTTC.

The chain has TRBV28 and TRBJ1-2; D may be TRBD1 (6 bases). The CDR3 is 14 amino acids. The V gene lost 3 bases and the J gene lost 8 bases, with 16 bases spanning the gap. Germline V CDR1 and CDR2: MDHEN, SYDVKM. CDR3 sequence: CASSFSRQVSGYTF. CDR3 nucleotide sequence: TGTGCCAGCAGTTTTTCCCGACAGGTCTCGGGCTACACCTTC.

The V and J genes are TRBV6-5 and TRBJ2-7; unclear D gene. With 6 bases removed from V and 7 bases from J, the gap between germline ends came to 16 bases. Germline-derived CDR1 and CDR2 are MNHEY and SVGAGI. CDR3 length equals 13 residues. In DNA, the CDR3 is TGTGCCAGCAGGATGGGCACTGTTTCGGAGCAGTACTTC. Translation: CASRMGTVSEQYF.

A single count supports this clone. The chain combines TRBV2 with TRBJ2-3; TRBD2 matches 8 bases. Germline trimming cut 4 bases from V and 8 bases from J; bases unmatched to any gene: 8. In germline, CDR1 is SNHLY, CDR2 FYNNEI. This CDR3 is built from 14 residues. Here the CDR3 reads CASSGGRPTGTQYF. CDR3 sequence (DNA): TGTGCCAGCAGTGGCGGGAGGCCCACTGGTACGCAGTATTTT.

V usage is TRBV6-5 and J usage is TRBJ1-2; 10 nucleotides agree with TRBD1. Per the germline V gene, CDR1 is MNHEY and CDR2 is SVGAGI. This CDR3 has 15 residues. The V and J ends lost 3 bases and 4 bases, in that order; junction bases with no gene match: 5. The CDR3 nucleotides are TGTGCCAGCAGTTATAGGGGACAGGGGTCCTATGGCTACACCTTC. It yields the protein CASSYRGQGSYGYTF.

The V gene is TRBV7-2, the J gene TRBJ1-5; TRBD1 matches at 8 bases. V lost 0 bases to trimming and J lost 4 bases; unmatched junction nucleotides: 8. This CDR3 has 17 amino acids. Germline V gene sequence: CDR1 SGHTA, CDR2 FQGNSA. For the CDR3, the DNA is TGTGCCAGCAGCTTAGCCCTGGACAGGGTAAGAAATCAGCCCCAGCATTTT. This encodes CASSLALDRVRNQPQHF.

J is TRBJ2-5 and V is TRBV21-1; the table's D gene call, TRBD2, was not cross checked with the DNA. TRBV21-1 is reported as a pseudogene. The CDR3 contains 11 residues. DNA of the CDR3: TGTGCCAGCAGCAGGCCGGGGACCCAGTACTTC. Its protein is CASSRPGTQYF.

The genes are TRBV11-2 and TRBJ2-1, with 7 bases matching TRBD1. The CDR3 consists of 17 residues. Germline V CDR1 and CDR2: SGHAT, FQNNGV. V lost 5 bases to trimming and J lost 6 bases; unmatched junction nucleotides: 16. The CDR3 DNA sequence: TGTGCCAGCAGCCCAGCCTGGGACAGCTCGCCCCGCAATGAGCAGTTCTTC. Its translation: CASSPAWDSSPRNEQFF. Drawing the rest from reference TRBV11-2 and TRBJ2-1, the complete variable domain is EAGVAQSPRYKIIEKRQSVAFWCNPISGHATLYWYQQILGQGPKLLIQFQNNGVVDDSQLPKDRFSAERLKGVDSTLKIQPAKLEDSAVYLCASSPAWDSSPRNEQFFGPGTRLTVL.

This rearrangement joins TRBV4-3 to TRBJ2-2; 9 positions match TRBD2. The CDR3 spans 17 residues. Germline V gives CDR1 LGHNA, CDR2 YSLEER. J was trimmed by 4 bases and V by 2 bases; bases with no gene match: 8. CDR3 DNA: TGCGCCAGCAGCCAACCTGTAGCGGGAGATGGCACCGGGGAGCTGTTTTTT. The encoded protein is CASSQPVAGDGTGELFF.

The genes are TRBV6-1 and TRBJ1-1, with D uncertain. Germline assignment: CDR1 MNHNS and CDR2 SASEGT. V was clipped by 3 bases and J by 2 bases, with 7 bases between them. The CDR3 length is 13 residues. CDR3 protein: CASSENSNTEAFF. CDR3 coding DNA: TGTGCCAGCAGTGAGAACAGTAACACTGAAGCTTTCTTT.

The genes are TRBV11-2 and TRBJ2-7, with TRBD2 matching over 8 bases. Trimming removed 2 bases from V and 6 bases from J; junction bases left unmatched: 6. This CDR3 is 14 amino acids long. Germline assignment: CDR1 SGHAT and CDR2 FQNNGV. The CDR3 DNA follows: TGTGCCAGCAGCTTACAGGGACTAGAGGTCGAGCAGTACTTC. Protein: CASSLQGLEVEQYF.

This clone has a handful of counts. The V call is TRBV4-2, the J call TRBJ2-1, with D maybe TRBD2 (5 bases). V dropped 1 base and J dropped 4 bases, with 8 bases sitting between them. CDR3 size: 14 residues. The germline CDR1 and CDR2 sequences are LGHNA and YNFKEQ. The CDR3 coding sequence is TGTGCCAGCAGCCAAGTCGGGGAGTACAATGAGCAGTTCTTC. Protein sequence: CASSQVGEYNEQFF.

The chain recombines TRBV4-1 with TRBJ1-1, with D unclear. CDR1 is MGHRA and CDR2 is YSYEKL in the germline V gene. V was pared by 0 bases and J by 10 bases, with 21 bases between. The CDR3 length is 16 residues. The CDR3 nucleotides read TGCGCCAGCAGCCAAGAGAATGTGAAGTGGGGAGAAGGAGCTTTCTTT. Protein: CASSQENVKWGEGAFF.

The CDR3 here is CASSRRASGGTPDEQYF. For the CDR3, the DNA is TGCGCCAGCAGCCGCCGGGCTAGCGGGGGGACCCCGGACGAGCAGTACTTC. This sequence joins TRBV5-1 and TRBJ2-7, with TRBD2 identical over 11 bases. J lost 5 bases, V lost 4 bases, and 14 bases had no gene match. CDR1 is SGHRS and CDR2 is YFSETQ in the germline V gene. This CDR3 spans 17 amino acids.